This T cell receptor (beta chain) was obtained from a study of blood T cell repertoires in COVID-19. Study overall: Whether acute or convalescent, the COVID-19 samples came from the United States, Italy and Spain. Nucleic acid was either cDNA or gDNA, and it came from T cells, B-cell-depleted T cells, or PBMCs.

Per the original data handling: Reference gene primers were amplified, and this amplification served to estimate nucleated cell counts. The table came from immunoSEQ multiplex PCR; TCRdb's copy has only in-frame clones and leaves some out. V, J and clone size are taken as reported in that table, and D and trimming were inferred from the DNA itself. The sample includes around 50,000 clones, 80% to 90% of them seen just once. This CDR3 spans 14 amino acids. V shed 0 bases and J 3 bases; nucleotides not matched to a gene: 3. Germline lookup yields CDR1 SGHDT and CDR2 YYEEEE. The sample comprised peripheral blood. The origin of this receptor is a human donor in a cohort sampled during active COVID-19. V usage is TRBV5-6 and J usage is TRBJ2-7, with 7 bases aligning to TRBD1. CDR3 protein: CASSLEGAHYEQYF. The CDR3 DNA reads TGTGCCAGCAGCTTGGAGGGGGCCCACTACGAGCAGTACTTC.